This T cell receptor beta chain came from a study of human T cells and chemical hapten exposure. This clonotype was observed a handful of times. Its antigen is currently unknown. Study-wide results and caveats: It was expanded TCRs that formed significantly more large CDR3 similarity clusters than controls did. A positive correlation with patch test score was shown by PT1 expanded TCR counts.

Deletions cut 2 bases from V and 5 bases from J, with 15 bases between. CDR1 is SEHNR and CDR2 is FQNEAQ in the germline V gene (reference sequence). There are 15 residues in the CDR3. Described time point: patch test 3, about 24 weeks after DPC sensitization. Treatment noted: therapeutic diphenylcyclopropenone sensitization with weekly scalp DPC. Blood sampling preceded each patch test application. Individual cDNA molecules received unique molecular identifiers in the library. TCRdb fed the RACE reads into MiXCR, producing one record per CDR3 protein. The table has 55,000 to 75,000 distinct CDR3 sequences, 9.5% to 15% seen once; the top ten hold 2.4%.

The chain uses TRBV7-9 and TRBJ1-1; D possibly corresponds to TRBD1 (5 bases). This receptor was taken from a man younger than 40 with alopecia areata. Some clones in this sample may be carry-over from other donors' samples. The starting material was whole blood, obtained in connection with sensitization to the hapten diphenylcyclopropenone (DPC). CDR3 DNA: TGTGCCAGCAGCTTAAGTCAGGGAGTTCGGACTGAAGCTTTCTTT. Amino acids: CASSLSQGVRTEAFF.